This T cell receptor beta chain was sequenced during a study of control samples from healthy donors and cancer patients. Germline CDR1 is MDHEN and CDR2 is SYDVKM. Deletions cut 5 bases from V and 4 bases from J, with 17 bases between. CDR3 length: 16 residues. Assay: immunoSEQ multiplex PCR; the TCRdb copy retains only in-frame clones and omits some. In the table there are some 150,000 clones, approximately 96% of which are singletons. The sample consisted of blood. The chain joins TRBV28 to TRBJ1-4; weak D call: TRBD1 (5 bases). This clonotype originated in a woman aged 25 to 39 in good health. CDR3 in DNA: TGTGCCAGCAGTGCTCAGGGAGGCGCAGTTAATGAAAAACTGTTTTTT. Translated, it gives CASSAQGGAVNEKLFF.